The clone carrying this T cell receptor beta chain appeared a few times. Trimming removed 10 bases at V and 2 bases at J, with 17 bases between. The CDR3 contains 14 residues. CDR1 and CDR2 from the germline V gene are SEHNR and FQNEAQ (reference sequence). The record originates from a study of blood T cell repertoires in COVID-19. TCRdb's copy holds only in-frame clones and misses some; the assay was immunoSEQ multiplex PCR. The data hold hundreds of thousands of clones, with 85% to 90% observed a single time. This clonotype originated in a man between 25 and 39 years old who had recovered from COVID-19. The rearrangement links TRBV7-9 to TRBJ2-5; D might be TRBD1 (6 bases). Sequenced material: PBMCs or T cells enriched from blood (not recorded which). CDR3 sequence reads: CANTDRALQETQYF. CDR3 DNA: TGTGCCAACACGGACAGAGCATTACAAGAGACCCAGTACTTC.